This T cell receptor beta chain was identified during a study of blood T cell repertoires in COVID-19. The germline V and J ends were trimmed by 4 bases and 8 bases, with 11 bases remaining between them. CDR1 is GTSNPN and CDR2 is SVGIG in the germline V gene (reference sequence). The CDR3 has 12 residues. Profiling relied on immunoSEQ multiplex PCR, and the TCRdb table lists in-frame clones only, not all of them. The data show about 470,000 clones, roughly 87% seen once. Enrollees, roughly 18 to 89 years old, lived in some 24 US areas. Researchers sorted participants into cohorts using their self-reported clinical history. For recovered donors of Cohort 3, there were two negative PCRs, clearance, or symptom resolution.

This chain links TRBV30 with TRBJ1-4; D is unclear. This TCR derives from a woman between 18 and 29 years old who had recovered from COVID-19. The sequenced material came from PBMCs or T cells enriched from blood (not recorded which). The CDR3 here is CAWKRVTEKLFF. The DNA of the CDR3 is TGTGCCTGGAAGCGGGTGACGGAAAAACTGTTTTTT.